The rows below give T cell receptor beta chains drawn from one sample of a study of OX40 agonist ivuxolimab in advanced cancers. Sequenced by immunoSEQ multiplex PCR; TCRdb stores in-frame clones only, minus some. The sample has about 71,000 clones, roughly nine tenths seen once. The starting material was CD4+ or CD8+ T cells sorted from blood, obtained in a trial of the OX40 agonist ivuxolimab. The receptors derive from an adult with an advanced solid tumor such as melanoma, head and neck, liver or kidney cancer. Each CDR3 is given with its conserved first and last residue. The D gene is left open where the match is weak. Size is omitted from some rows. Given values are once, few, many or a class for expanded clones.

clone_size,j_call,v_call,d_call,cdr3_aa,cdr3_nt
-,TRBJ2-5,TRBV29-1,-,CSVESSGVGTQYF,TGCAGCGTTGAGTCCTCGGGCGTGGGGACCCAGTACTTC
-,TRBJ1-1,TRBV27,-,CASQGFTEAFF,TGTGCCAGCCAGGGGTTCACTGAAGCTTTCTTT
once,TRBJ1-5,TRBV6-1,TRBD1,CASSQTGVVGQPQHF,TGTGCCAGCAGCCAAACAGGGGTGGTAGGGCAGCCCCAGCATTTT
-,TRBJ2-5,TRBV30,TRBD2,CAWGGTSGSFKRETQYF,TGTGCCTGGGGGGGGACTAGCGGGAGTTTTAAGAGAGAGACCCAGTACTTC
-,TRBJ2-1,TRBV28,-,CASPPRSGGNEQFF,TGTGCCAGCCCCCCGCGTTCCGGGGGCAATGAGCAGTTCTTC
-,TRBJ2-7,TRBV19,-,CASSINRRAYEQYF,TGTGCCAGTAGTATAAACAGGCGCGCCTACGAGCAGTACTTC
few,TRBJ2-2,TRBV6-5,TRBD1,CASSLGQGVPGELFF,TGTGCCAGCAGTCTCGGACAGGGTGTACCCGGGGAGCTGTTTTTT
-,TRBJ1-6,TRBV10-2,-,CASSETGSANNSPLHF,TGCGCCAGCAGTGAAACGGGGAGCGCCAATAATTCACCCCTCCACTTT
-,TRBJ2-5,TRBV5-1,TRBD2,CASSLAKTSGKGETQYF,TGCGCCAGCAGCTTGGCCAAGACTAGCGGGAAGGGAGAGACCCAGTACTTC
-,TRBJ2-7,TRBV15,-,CATSRDYNYEQYF,TGTGCCACCAGCAGAGATTATAACTACGAGCAGTACTTC
-,TRBJ2-2,TRBV7-2,-,CASSLSTGELFF,TGTGCCAGCAGCTTATCCACCGGGGAGCTGTTTTTT
-,TRBJ1-3,TRBV7-2,TRBD1,CASSLAAGGSSGNTIYF,TGTGCCAGCAGCTTAGCGGCAGGGGGGTCGTCTGGAAACACCATATATTTT
-,TRBJ1-2,TRBV5-1,TRBD1,CASRERTGMGYGYTF,TGCGCCAGCAGAGAACGGACAGGGATGGGATATGGCTACACCTTC
-,TRBJ2-7,TRBV7-2,-,CASSLTYEQYF,TGTGCCAGCAGCTTAACATACGAGCAGTACTTC
-,TRBJ1-1,TRBV7-2,-,CASSSPTEAFF,TGTGCCAGCAGCTCTCCCACTGAAGCTTTCTTT
-,TRBJ2-5,TRBV6-1,-,CASSDETQYF,TGTGCCAGCAGTGACGAGACCCAGTACTTC
-,TRBJ2-2,TRBV29-1,-,CSVESGSRGGELFF,TGCAGCGTTGAGTCAGGCTCCCGGGGCGGGGAGCTGTTTTTT
-,TRBJ1-2,TRBV5-1,-,CASSPTGPRGYTF,TGCGCCAGCAGCCCGACAGGCCCCCGGGGCTACACCTTC
few,TRBJ2-3,TRBV7-9,TRBD2,CASSQPTSGGSTDTQYF,TGTGCCAGCAGCCAACCGACTAGCGGGGGCTCCACAGATACGCAGTATTTT
-,TRBJ2-1,TRBV12-5,TRBD1,CASGFGLQGDEQFF,TGTGCTAGTGGTTTCGGATTACAGGGGGATGAGCAGTTCTTC
-,TRBJ2-7,TRBV5-1,-,CASSLEGHPAGEQYF,TGCGCCAGCAGCTTGGAAGGACACCCTGCTGGCGAGCAGTACTTC
-,TRBJ1-1,TRBV6-5,TRBD1,CATRQGMNTEAFF,TGTGCCACAAGACAGGGAATGAACACTGAAGCTTTCTTT
-,TRBJ2-1,TRBV18,TRBD2,CASSPKLAGHNEQFF,TGTGCCAGCTCACCAAAACTAGCGGGACACAATGAGCAGTTCTTC
-,TRBJ1-1,TRBV7-3,-,CASSPQGYTEAFF,TGTGCCAGCAGCCCTCAGGGTTACACTGAAGCTTTCTTT
-,TRBJ2-7,TRBV6-1,-,CASSAGTRTEQYF,TGTGCCAGCAGTGCCGGGACAAGGACCGAGCAGTACTTC
-,TRBJ2-5,TRBV7-6,TRBD2,CASSLGAGGSLPQYF,TGTGCCAGCAGCTTAGGAGCGGGGGGCTCACTTCCCCAGTACTTC
-,TRBJ1-2,TRBV6-5,-,CASSYSPGYGYTF,TGTGCCAGCAGTTACTCCCCAGGCTATGGCTACACCTTC
-,TRBJ1-1,TRBV7-2,-,CASSRLFSNTEAFF,TGTGCCAGCAGCCGGCTGTTTTCGAACACTGAAGCTTTCTTT
-,TRBJ2-7,TRBV25-1,-,CASSSNPPYEQYF,TGTGCCAGCAGTTCTAACCCCCCCTACGAGCAGTACTTC
-,TRBJ1-2,TRBV18,-,CASSPNTRTDYGYTF,TGTGCCAGCTCACCCAACACGAGGACAGATTATGGCTACACCTTC
-,TRBJ2-7,TRBV11-2,-,CASSFGSQGGYEQYF,TGTGCCAGCAGCTTCGGGAGTCAGGGGGGCTACGAGCAGTACTTC
-,TRBJ2-1,TRBV10-3,TRBD2,CAISDGLAGVNEQFF,TGTGCCATCAGTGACGGACTAGCGGGAGTCAATGAGCAGTTCTTC
-,TRBJ2-2,TRBV7-2,-,CASSPFSRWAGELFF,TGTGCCAGCAGCCCATTTTCAAGATGGGCCGGGGAGCTGTTTTTT
once,TRBJ1-5,TRBV19,-,CASSLGRIQPQHF,TGTGCCAGCAGCCTGGGGAGGATTCAGCCCCAGCATTTT
few,TRBJ2-5,TRBV28,-,CASSPLMGVRETQYF,TGTGCCAGCAGCCCCCTCATGGGGGTACGGGAGACCCAGTACTTC
-,TRBJ2-3,TRBV5-6,-,CASSLAGHTDTQYF,TGTGCCAGCAGCTTGGCCGGGCACACAGATACGCAGTATTTT
-,TRBJ1-4,TRBV19,-,CASSTERSTNEKLFF,TGTGCCAGTAGTACTGAGAGATCAACTAATGAAAAACTGTTTTTT
-,TRBJ1-6,TRBV4-2,-,CASSFGGKSPLHF,TGTGCCAGCAGCTTCGGGGGTAAATCACCCCTCCACTTT
-,TRBJ2-5,TRBV11-3,TRBD2,CASSPSRGGGETQYF,TGTGCCAGCAGCCCAAGCCGGGGCGGGGGAGAGACCCAGTACTTC
-,TRBJ1-2,TRBV19,-,CASSPVRGSYGYTF,TGTGCCAGTAGCCCTGTCCGGGGGAGCTATGGCTACACCTTC
-,TRBJ2-2,TRBV14,-,CASSQVRGRGNTGELFF,TGTGCCAGCAGCCAAGTTCGCGGAAGAGGCAACACCGGGGAGCTGTTTTTT
-,TRBJ2-3,TRBV7-6,TRBD2,CASSPLASGSGGQADTQYF,TGTGCCAGCAGTCCTTTGGCCTCGGGGAGCGGGGGGCAGGCAGATACGCAGTATTTT
-,TRBJ2-3,TRBV9,-,CASNPGTGQDTQYF,TGTGCCAGCAACCCCGGGACGGGACAAGATACGCAGTATTTT
-,TRBJ2-5,TRBV6-1,-,CASSPSAQETQYF,TGTGCCAGCAGTCCCTCCGCCCAAGAGACCCAGTACTTC
-,TRBJ2-2,TRBV18,TRBD1,CASSPGTANTGELFF,TGTGCCAGCTCACCCGGGACAGCGAACACCGGGGAGCTGTTTTTT
-,TRBJ2-2,TRBV28,TRBD2,CASSPTSGRTGELFF,TGTGCCAGCAGCCCGACTAGCGGGAGGACCGGGGAGCTGTTTTTT